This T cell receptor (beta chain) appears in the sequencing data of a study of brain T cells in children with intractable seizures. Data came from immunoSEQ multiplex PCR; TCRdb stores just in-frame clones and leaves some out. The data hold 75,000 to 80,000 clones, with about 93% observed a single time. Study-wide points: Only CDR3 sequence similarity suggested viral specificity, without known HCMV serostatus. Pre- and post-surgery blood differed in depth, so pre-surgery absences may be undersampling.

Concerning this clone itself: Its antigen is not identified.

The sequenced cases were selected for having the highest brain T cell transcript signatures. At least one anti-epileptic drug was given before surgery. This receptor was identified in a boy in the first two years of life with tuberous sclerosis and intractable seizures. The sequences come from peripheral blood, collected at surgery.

Written as DNA, the CDR3 is TGTGCGGGGGGACAGGGGACCAACGAGCAGTACTTC. Protein product: CAGGQGTNEQYF. The chain uses TRBV6-6 and TRBJ2-7; 10 bases agree with TRBD1. This CDR3 spans 12 amino acids. CDR1 is MNHNY and CDR2 is SVGAGI in the germline V gene (reference sequence).